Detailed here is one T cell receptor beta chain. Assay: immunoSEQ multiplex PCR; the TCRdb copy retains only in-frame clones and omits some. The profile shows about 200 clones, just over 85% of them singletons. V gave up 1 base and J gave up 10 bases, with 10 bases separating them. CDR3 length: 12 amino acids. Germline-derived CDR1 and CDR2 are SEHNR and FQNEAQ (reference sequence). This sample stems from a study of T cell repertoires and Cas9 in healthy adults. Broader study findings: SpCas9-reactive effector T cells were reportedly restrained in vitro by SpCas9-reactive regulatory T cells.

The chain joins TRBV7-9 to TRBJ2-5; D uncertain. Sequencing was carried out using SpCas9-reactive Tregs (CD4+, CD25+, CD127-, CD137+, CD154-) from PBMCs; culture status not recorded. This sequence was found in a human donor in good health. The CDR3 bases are TGTGCCAGCAGCTTAGAATCTCAGAACCAGTACTTC. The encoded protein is CASSLESQNQYF.